This record covers a single T cell receptor (beta chain). This specimen comes from a study of blood T cell repertoires in COVID-19. Turning to the study itself: Acute-phase and convalescent COVID-19 samples originated in the United States, Italy and Spain. The analysed material was cDNA or gDNA that came from T cells, B-cell-depleted T cells, or PBMCs.

Original processing methods: Estimation of nucleated cell counts was performed using reference gene primer amplification. TCRdb's table, derived via immunoSEQ multiplex PCR, lists solely in-frame clones and lacks some. The D gene and trimming were derived from the DNA, and the V and J assignments and clone size from that table. The profile covers 70,000 or so clones, with roughly 80% appearing a single time and roughly a tenth taken by the ten largest. The material sequenced was peripheral blood. The TCR was taken from a woman of 80 years or more with acute or convalescent COVID-19.

The chain's CDR3 is CASRLTSEADTQYF. The CDR3 DNA is TGTGCCAGCAGGCTTACTAGTGAAGCAGATACGCAGTATTTT. V usage is TRBV6-5 and J usage is TRBJ2-3; D may be TRBD2 (5 bases). The V end lost 6 bases, the J end lost 4 bases, and 14 bases lay between the germline ends. CDR1 is MNHEY and CDR2 is SVGAGI in the germline V gene. There are 14 residues in the CDR3.